The sequence of this T cell receptor beta chain was determined in a study of blood T cell repertoires in COVID-19. Looking at the study overall: Samples taken during acute and convalescent COVID-19 were collected in the United States, Italy and Spain. PBMCs, B-cell-depleted T cells, or T cells were the source of the cDNA or gDNA that made up the material.

Each recovered donor of Cohort 3 presented with two negative PCRs, clearance, or symptom resolution. This CDR3 has 14 residues. Per germline, CDR1 MDHEN and CDR2 SYDVKM. Between the trimmed V and J ends, which lost 5 bases and 6 bases, there was a span of 17 bases. Methods used by the authors: Amplification from reference gene primers served as the basis for estimated nucleated cell counts. Some clones are missing from TCRdb's copy, which holds only in-frame ones; the method was immunoSEQ multiplex PCR. V, J and clone size were drawn from that table, and D and trimming were deduced from the DNA. The sample consists of 200,000 to 250,000 clones, roughly 84% of them appearing once.

The receptor comes from a woman aged 40 to 55 who had recovered from COVID-19. V usage is TRBV28 and J usage is TRBJ2-7; TRBD1 might be the D (6 bases). The source material was PBMCs or T cells enriched from blood (not recorded which). Written as DNA, the CDR3 is TGTGCCAGCAGTCCGACGGCCACAGGGTTCGAGCAGTACTTC. This codes for CASSPTATGFEQYF. Full variable domain (outside the CDR3, taken from reference TRBV28 and TRBJ2-7): DVKVTQSSRYLVKRTGEKVFLECVQDMDHENMFWYRQDPGLGLRLIYFSYDVKMKEKGDIPEGYSVSREKKERFSLILESASTNQTSMYLCASSPTATGFEQYFGPGTRLTVT.